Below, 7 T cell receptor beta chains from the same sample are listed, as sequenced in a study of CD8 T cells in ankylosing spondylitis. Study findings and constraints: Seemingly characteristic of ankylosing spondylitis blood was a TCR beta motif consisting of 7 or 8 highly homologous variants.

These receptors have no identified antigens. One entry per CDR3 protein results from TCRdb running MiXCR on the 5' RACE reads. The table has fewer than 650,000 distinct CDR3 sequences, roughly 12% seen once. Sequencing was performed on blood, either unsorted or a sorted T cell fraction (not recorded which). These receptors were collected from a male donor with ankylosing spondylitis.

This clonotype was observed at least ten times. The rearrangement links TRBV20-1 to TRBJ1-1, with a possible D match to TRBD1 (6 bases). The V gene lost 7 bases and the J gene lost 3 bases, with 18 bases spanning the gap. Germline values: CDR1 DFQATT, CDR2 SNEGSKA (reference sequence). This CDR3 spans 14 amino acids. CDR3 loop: CSGSSTDRYTEAFF. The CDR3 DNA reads TGCAGTGGCAGTAGCACCGACAGGTACACTGAAGCTTTCTTT.

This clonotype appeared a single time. The CDR3: CSARTAASYEQYV. The CDR3 DNA reads as TGCAGTGCTAGAACGGCAGCATCCTACGAGCAGTACGTC. V is TRBV20-1 and J is TRBJ2-7; D remains unclear. The CDR3 runs to 13 residues. Deletions cut 2 bases from V and 1 base from J, with 9 bases between. The germline CDR1 and CDR2 sequences are DFQATT and SNEGSKA (reference sequence).

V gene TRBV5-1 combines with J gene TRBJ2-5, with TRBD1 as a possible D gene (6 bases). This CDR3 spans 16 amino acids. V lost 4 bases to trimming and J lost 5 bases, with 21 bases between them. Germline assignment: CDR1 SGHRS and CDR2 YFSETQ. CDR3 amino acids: CASSPIPGQLGETQYF. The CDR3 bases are TGCGCCAGCAGCCCGATACCGGGACAACTAGGCGAGACCCAGTACTTC.

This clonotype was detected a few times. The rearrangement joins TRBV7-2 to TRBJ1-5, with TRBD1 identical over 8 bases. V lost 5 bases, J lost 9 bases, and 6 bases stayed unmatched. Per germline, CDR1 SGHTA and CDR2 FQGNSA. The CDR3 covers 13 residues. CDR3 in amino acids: CASSQTGEGPQHF. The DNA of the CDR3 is TGTGCCAGCAGCCAGACAGGGGAGGGGCCCCAGCATTTT.

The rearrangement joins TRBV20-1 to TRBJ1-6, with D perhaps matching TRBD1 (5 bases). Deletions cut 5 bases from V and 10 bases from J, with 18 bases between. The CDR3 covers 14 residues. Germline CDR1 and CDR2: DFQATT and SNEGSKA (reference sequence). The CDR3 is CSAGPRGVESPLHF. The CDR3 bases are TGCAGTGCTGGCCCTCGGGGGGTAGAATCACCCCTCCACTTT.

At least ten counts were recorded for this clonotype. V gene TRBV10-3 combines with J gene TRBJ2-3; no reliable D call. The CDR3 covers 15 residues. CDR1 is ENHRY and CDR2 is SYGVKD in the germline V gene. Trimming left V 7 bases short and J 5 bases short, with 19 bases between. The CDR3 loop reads CAIKPADLTGDTQYF. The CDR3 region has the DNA TGTGCCATCAAGCCGGCGGACCTAACGGGAGATACGCAGTATTTT.

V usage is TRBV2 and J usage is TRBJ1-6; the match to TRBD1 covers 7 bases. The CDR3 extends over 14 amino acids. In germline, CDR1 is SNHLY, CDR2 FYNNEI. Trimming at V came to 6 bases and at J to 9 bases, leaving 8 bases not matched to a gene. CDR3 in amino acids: CASRVTGQSSPLHF. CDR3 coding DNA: TGTGCCAGCAGAGTGACAGGGCAGAGTTCACCCCTCCACTTT.